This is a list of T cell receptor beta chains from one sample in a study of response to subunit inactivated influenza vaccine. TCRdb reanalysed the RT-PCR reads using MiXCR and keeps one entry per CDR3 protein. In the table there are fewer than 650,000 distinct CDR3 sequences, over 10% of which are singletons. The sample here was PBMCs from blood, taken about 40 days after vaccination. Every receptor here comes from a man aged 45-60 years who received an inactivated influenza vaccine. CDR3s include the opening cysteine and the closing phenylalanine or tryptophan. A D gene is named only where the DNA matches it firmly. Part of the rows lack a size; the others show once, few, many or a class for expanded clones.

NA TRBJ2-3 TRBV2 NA TGTGCCAGCAGTGAACCGGGGGGCGCAACAGATACGCAGTATTTT CASSEPGGATDTQYF
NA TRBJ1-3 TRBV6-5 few TGTGCCAGCAGTTACTCGAGCCAGACCTCTGGAAACACCATATATTTT CASSYSSQTSGNTIYF
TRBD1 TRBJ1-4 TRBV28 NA TGTGCCAGCAGTTTCGCAGGGGGGCGGGAAAAACTGTTTTTT CASSFAGGREKLFF
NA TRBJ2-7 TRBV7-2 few TGTGCCAGCAGCTTAGGGCAGCGGTCGAGAGAGCAGTACTTC CASSLGQRSREQYF
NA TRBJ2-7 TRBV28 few TGTGCCAGCAGTTTGTCGGGGACCCGGTCAGCCTACGAGCAGTACTTC CASSLSGTRSAYEQYF
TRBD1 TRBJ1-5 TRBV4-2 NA TGTGCCAGCAGCCAAGTTAAGGGGGCGAGTGGGAATCAGCCCCAGCATTTT CASSQVKGASGNQPQHF
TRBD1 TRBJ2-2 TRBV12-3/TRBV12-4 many TGTGCCAGCAGCGACGACAGGGGTGCGAACACCGGGGAGCTGTTTTTT CASSDDRGANTGELFF
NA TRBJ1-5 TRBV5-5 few TGTGCCAGCAGCTCCCTCGGGGGAATCGGCAATCAGCCCCAGCATTTT CASSSLGGIGNQPQHF
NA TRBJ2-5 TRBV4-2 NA TGTGCCAGCAGCCAGGGGGGACCAGAAGAGACCCAGTACTTC CASSQGGPEETQYF
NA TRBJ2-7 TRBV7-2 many TGTGCCAGCAGCTTAGGAGTGGTAAGCTCTCGGTGTATCTTC CASSLGVVSSRCIF
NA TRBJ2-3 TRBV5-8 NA TGTGCCAGCATGTGGTGGTCAGTAGCCACAGATACGCAGTATTTT CASMWWSVATDTQYF
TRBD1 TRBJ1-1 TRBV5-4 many TGTGCCAGCAGCTCACTCTCCGGGACAGGGGTAAACACTGAAGCTTTCTTT CASSSLSGTGVNTEAFF
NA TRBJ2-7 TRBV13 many TGTGCCAGCAGCTTAGGCCTGTCCGTCCGGAGCTCCTACGAGCAGTACTTC CASSLGLSVRSSYEQYF
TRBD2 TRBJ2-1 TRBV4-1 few TGCGCCAGCAGCAACAAGCCTCTAGCGGGGGGCGGCAATGAGCAGTTCTTC CASSNKPLAGGGNEQFF
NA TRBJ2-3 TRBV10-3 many TGTGCCATCAGTGCTACGGGGGCGCAAACAGATACGCAGTATTTT CAISATGAQTDTQYF
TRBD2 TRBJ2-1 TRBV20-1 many TGCAGTGCTAGAGATGCGGCTAGCGGGACCATTTACAATGAGCAGTTCTTC CSARDAASGTIYNEQFF
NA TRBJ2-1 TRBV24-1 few TGTGCCACAGCGTCCAGCGAGTGGTACAATGAGCAGTTCTTC CATASSEWYNEQFF
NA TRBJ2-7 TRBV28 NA TGTGCCAGCAGTTTAGGGGGAGTTGATTACGAGCAGTACTTC CASSLGGVDYEQYF
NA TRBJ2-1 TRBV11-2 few TGTGCCAGCAGCCAAATACGCTTAGGTGAGCAGTTCTTC CASSQIRLGEQFF
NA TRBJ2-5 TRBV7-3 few TGTGCCAGCAGCTTAGGGGAAAAAGAGACCCAGTACTTC CASSLGEKETQYF
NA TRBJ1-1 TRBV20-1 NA TGCAGTGCTTCTTTGGTACTGGGAGCTTTCTTT CSASLVLGAFF
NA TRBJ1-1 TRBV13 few TGTGCCAGCAGCCCCGGGACATATGGGACTGAAGCTTTCTTT CASSPGTYGTEAFF
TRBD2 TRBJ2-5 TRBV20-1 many TGCAGTGTTAGGACTAGCCTCGAGACCCAGTACTTC CSVRTSLETQYF
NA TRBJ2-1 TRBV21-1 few TGTGCCAGCAGCAGAGGAGGCGGACTAGCGGGAGTTAATGAGCAGTTCTTC CASSRGGGLAGVNEQFF
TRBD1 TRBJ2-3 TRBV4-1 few TGCGCCAGCAGCCAAGGGAACAGGGGAGCCGCAGATACGCAGTATTTT CASSQGNRGAADTQYF
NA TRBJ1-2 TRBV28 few TGTGCCAGCAGTCTACTTGGGAGAGCTAACTATGGCTACACCTTC CASSLLGRANYGYTF
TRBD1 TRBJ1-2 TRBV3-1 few TGTGCCAGCAGCCTACAGGGGACTAACTATGGCTACACCTTC CASSLQGTNYGYTF
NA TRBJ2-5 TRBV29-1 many TGCAGCGTTTGGTGGGGCTCGGAGACCCAGTACTTC CSVWWGSETQYF
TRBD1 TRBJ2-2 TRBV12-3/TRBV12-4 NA TGTGCCAGCAGGCCGGCCGGGACAGGGAGACCCGGGGAGCTGTTTTTT CASRPAGTGRPGELFF
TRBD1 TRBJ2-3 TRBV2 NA TGTGCCAGCAGTGTGTTTCAGGGGGCGAATACGCAGTCTTTT CASSVFQGANTQSF
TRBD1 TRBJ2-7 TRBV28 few TGTGCCAGCAGGAAACCCGGGACAGGCACCTACGAGCAGTACTTC CASRKPGTGTYEQYF
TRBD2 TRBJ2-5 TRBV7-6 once TGTGCCAGCAGCTTAGTGAGTCGGGGGGAGACCCACTACTTC CASSLVSRGETHYF
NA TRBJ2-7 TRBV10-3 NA TGTGCCATCAGTGAGTTTGGGGGAATATCGCGCGAGCAGTACTTC CAISEFGGISREQYF
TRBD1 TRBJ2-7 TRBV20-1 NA TGCAGTGCTCCCGGGACAGCGGACGAGCAGTACTTC CSAPGTADEQYF
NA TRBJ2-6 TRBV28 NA TGTGCCAGCAGTTTTCTATCCGCTGGGGCCAACGTCCTGACTTTC CASSFLSAGANVLTF
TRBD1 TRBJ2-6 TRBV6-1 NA TGTGCCAGCCGACAGGGAAGTGCTGGGGCCAACGTCCTGACTTTC CASRQGSAGANVLTF
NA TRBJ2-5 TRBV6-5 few TGTGCCAGCAGTTACTCGTCCTCGGGAGAGACCCAGTACTTC CASSYSSSGETQYF
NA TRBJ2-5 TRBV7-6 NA TGTGCCAGCAGCTTACTCCCCGGAGAAGAGACCCAGTACTTC CASSLLPGEETQYF
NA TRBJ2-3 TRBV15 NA TGTGCCACCAGCATTGGACAGAAGACGCAGTATTTT CATSIGQKTQYF
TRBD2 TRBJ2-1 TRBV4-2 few TGTGCCAGCAGCCCAACGATACTAGCGGGGCGGGGTGAGCAGTTCTTC CASSPTILAGRGEQFF
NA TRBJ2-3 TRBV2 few TGTGCCAGCAGTGGCGCTAGGGGTGGTGCAGATACGCAGTATTTT CASSGARGGADTQYF
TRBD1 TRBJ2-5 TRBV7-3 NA TGTGCCAGCAGCCAGGACAGGGGCCCCTGGGAGACCCAGTACTTC CASSQDRGPWETQYF
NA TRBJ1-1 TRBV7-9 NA TGTGCCAGCAGCTTAGACCCGCTAATGAACACTGAAGCTTTCTTT CASSLDPLMNTEAFF
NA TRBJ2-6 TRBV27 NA TGTGCCAGCAGTTTATCGCTGAGCTCTGGGGCCAACGTCCTGACTTTC CASSLSLSSGANVLTF
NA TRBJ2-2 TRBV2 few TGTGCCAGCAGTGCGGTCGGGAGAGGCACCGGGGAGCTGTTTTTT CASSAVGRGTGELFF
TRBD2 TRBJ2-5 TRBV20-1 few TGCAGTGCTTCGCGACCGGGGGGCCAAGAGACCCAGTACTTC CSASRPGGQETQYF
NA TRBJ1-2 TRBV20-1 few TGCAGTGCTAGTCGTTTGAACTATGGCTACACCTTC CSASRLNYGYTF